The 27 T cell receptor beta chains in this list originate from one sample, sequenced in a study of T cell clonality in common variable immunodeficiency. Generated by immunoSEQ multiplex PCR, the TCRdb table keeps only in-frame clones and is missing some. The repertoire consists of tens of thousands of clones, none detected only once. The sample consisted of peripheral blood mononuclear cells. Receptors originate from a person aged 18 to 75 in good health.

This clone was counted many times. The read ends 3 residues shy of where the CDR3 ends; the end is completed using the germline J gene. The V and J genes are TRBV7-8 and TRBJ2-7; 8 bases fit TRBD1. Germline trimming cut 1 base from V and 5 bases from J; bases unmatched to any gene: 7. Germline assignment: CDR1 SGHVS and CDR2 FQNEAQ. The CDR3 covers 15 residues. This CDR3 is CASSLVRTGQDEQYF. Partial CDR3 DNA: TGTGCCAGCAGCTTAGTAAGGACAGGGCAGGACGAG.

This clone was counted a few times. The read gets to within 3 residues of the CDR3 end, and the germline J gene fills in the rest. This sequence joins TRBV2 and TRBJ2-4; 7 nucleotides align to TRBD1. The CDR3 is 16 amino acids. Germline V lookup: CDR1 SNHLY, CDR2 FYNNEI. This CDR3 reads CASSQTGLLLQETQYF. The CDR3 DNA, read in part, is TGTGCCAGCAGTCAGACAGGGCTTCTCCTCCAAGAGACT.

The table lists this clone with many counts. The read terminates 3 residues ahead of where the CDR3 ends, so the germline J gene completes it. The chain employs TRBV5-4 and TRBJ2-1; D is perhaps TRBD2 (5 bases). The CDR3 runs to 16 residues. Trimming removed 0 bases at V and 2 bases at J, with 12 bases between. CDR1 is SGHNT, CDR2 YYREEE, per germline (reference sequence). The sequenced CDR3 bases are TGTGCCAGCAGCTTGGTCCCAGGAGCGGCCTACAATGAG. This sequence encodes CASSLVPGAAYNE. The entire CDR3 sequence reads CASSLVPGAAYNEQFF.

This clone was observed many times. This CDR3 reads CSARGGGAIETQYF. The sequenced part of the CDR3 DNA is TGCAGTGCTAGAGGCGGGGGGGCCATCGAGACC. J is TRBJ2-5 and V is TRBV20-1; TRBD2 matches at 9 bases. Read sequence stops 3 residues before the CDR3 end, and the germline J gene provides the missing end. Unmatched junction bases numbered 5, after V lost 1 base and J lost 5 bases. There are 14 residues in the CDR3. Germline V CDR1 and CDR2: DFQATT, SNEGSKA (reference sequence).

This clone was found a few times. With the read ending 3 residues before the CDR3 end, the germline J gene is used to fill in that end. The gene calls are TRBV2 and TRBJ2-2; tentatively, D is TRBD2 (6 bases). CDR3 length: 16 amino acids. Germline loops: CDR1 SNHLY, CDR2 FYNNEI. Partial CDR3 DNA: TGTGCCAGCAGTGCGCGGGGTGTGGTCCGAAATTCACCG. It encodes CASSARGVVRNSP. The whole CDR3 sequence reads CASSARGVVRNSPLFF.

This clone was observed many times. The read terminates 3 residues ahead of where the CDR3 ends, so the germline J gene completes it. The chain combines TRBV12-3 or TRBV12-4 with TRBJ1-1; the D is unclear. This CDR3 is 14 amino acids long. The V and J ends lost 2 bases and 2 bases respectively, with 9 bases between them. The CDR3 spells CASSLQMFNTEAFF. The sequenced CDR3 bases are TGTGCCAGCAGTTTACAGATGTTTAACACTGAA.

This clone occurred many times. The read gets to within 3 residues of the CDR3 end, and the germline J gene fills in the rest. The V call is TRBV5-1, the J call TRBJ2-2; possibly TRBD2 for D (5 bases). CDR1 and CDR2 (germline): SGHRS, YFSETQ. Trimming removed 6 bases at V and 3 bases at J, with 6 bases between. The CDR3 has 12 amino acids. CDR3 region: CASTRDTGELFF. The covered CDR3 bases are TGCGCCAGCACGCGGGACACCGGGGAG.

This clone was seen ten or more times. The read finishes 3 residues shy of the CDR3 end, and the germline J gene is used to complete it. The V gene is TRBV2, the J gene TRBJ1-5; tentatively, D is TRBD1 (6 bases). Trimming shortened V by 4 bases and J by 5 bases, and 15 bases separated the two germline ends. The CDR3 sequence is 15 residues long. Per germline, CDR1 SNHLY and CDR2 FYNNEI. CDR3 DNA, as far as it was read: TGTGCCAGCAGTGTGGGTCAGGGGCCCTATCAGCCC. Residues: CASSVGQGPYQP. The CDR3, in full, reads CASSVGQGPYQPQHF.

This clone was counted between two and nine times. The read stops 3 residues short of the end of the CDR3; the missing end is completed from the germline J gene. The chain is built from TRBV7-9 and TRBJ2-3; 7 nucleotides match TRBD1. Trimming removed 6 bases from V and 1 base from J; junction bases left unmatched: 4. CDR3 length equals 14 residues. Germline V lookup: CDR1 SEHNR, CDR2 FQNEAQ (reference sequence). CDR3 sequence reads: CASRRQGGTDTQYF. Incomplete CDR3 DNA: TGTGCCAGCAGGCGACAGGGCGGCACAGATACG.

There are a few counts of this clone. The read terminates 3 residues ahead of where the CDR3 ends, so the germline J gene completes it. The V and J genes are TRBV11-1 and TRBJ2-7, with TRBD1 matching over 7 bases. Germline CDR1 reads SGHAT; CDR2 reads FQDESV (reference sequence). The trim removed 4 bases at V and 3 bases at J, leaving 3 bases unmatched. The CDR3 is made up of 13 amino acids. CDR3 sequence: CASSYGQDYEQYF. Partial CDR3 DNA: TGTGCCAGCAGCTACGGACAGGACTACGAG.

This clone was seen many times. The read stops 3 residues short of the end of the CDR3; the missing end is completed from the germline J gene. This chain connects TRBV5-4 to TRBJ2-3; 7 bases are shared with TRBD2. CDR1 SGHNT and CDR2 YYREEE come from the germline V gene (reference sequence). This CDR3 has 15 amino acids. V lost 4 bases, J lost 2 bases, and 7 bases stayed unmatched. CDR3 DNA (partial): TGTGCCAGCAGCATACTAGCGAAGTTCACAGATACG. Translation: CASSILAKFTDT. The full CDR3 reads CASSILAKFTDTQYF. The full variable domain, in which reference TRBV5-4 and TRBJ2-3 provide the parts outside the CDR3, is ETGVTQSPTHLIKTRGQQVTLRCSSQSGHNTVSWYQQALGQGPQFIFQYYREEENGRGNFPPRFSGLQFPNYSSELNVNALELDDSALYLCASSILAKFTDTQYFGPGTRLTVL.

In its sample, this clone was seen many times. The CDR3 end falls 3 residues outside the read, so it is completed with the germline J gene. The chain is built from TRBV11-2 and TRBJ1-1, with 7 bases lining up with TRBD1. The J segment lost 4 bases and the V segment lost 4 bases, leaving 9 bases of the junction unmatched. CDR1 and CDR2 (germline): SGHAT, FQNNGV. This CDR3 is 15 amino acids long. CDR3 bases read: TGTGCCAGCAGCTCGAAGACAGGGTATACCACTGAA. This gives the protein CASSSKTGYTTE. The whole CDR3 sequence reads CASSSKTGYTTEAFF.

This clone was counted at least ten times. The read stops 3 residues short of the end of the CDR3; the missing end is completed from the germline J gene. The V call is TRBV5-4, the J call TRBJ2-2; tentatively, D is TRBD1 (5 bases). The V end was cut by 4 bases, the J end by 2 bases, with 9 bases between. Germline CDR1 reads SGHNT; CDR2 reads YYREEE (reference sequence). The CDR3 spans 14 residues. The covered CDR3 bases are TGTGCCAGCAGCCCTGGACAAAACACCGGGGAG. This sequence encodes CASSPGQNTGE. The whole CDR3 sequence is CASSPGQNTGELFF.

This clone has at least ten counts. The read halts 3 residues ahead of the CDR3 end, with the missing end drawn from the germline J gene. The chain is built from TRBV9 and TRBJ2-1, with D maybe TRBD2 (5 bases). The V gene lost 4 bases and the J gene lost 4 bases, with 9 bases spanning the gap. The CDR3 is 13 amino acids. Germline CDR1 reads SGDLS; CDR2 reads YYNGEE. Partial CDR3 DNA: TGTGCCAGCAGCTCGGACTGGTACAATGAG. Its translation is CASSSDWYNE. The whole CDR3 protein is CASSSDWYNEQFF.

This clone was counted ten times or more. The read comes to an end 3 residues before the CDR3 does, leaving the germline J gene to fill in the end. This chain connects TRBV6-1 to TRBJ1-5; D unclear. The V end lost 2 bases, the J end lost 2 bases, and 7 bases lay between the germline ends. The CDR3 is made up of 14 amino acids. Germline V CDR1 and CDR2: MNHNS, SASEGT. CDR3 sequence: CASSEIGRNQPQHF. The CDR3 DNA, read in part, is TGTGCCAGCAGTGAAATTGGCCGCAATCAGCCC.

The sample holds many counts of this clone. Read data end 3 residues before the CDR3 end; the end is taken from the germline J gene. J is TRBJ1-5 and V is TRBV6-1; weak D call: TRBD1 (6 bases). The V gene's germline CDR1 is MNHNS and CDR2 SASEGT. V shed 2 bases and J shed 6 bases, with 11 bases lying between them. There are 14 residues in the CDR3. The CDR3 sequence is CASSESGDLQPQHF. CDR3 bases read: TGTGCCAGCAGTGAATCAGGGGATCTTCAGCCC.

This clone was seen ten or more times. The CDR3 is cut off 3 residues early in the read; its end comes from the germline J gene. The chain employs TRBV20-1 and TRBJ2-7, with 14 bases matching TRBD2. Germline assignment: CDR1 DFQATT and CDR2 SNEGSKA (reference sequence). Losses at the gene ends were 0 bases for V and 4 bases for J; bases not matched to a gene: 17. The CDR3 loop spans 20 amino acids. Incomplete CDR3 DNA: TGCAGTGCTAGAGATCAGGGATCGACTAGCGGGAGGGCCTACGCTTACGAG. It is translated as CSARDQGSTSGRAYAYE. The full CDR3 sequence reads CSARDQGSTSGRAYAYEQYF.

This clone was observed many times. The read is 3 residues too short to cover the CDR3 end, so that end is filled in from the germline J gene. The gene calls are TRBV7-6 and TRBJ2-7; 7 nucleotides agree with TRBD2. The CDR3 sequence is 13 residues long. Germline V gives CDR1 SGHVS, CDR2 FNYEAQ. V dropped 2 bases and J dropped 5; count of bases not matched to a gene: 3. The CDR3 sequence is CASSLLAGDEQYF. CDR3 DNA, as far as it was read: TGTGCCAGCAGCTTACTTGCGGGAGACGAG.

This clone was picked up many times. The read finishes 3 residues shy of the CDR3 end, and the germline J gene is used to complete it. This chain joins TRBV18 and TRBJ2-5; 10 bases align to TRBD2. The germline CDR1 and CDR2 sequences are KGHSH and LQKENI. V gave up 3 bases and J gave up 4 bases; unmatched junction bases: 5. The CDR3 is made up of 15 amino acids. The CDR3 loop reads CASSPLSGGGETQYF. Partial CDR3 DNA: TGTGCCAGCTCACCCCTCAGCGGGGGGGGAGAGACC. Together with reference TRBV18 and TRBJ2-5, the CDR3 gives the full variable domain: NAGVMQNPRHLVRRRGQEARLRCSPMKGHSHVYWYRQLPEEGLKFMVYLQKENIIDESGMPKERFSAEFPKEGPSILRIQQVVRGDSAAYFCASSPLSGGGETQYFGPGTRLLVL.

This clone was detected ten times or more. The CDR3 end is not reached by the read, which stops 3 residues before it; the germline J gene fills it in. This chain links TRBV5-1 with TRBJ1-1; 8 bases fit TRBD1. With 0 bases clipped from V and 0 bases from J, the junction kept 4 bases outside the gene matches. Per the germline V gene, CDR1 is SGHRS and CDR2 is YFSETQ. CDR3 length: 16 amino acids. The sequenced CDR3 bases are TGCGCCAGCAGCTTGGAACTGGACAGGGTGAACACTGAA. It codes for CASSLELDRVNTE. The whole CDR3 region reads CASSLELDRVNTEAFF. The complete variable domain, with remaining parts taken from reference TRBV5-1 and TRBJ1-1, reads KAGVTQTPRYLIKTRGQQVTLSCSPISGHRSVSWYQQTPGQGLQFLFEYFSETQRNKGNFPGRFSGRQFSNSRSEMNVSTLELGDSALYLCASSLELDRVNTEAFFGQGTRLTVV.

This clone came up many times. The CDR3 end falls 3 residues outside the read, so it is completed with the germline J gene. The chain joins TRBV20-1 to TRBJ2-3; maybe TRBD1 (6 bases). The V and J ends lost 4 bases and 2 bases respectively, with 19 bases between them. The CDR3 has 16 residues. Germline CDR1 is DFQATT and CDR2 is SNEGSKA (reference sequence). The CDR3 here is CSATTTRGILTDTQYF. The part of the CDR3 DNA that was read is TGCAGTGCTACAACGACGAGGGGGATCCTCACAGATACG.

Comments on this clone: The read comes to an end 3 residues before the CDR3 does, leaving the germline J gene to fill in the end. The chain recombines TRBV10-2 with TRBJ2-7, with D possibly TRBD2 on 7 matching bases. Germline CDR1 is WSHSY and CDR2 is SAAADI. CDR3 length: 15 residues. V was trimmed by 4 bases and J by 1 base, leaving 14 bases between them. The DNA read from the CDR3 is TGCGCCAGCAGTGTACGAGGGGGGGGATCCTACGAG. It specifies CASSVRGGGSYE. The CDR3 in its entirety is CASSVRGGGSYEQYF.

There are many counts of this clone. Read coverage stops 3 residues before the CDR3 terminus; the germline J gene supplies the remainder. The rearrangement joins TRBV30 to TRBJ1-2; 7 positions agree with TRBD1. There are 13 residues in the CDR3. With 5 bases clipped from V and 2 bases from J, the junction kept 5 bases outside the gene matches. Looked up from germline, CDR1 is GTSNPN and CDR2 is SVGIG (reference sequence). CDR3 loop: CAWETGMNYGYTF. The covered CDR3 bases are TGTGCCTGGGAGACAGGGATGAACTATGGC. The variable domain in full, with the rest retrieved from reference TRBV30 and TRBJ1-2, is SQTIHQWPATLVQPVGSPLSLECTVEGTSNPNLYWYRQAAGRGLQLLFYSVGIGQISSEVPQNLSASRPQDRQFILSSKKLLLSDSGFYLCAWETGMNYGYTFGSGTRLTVV.

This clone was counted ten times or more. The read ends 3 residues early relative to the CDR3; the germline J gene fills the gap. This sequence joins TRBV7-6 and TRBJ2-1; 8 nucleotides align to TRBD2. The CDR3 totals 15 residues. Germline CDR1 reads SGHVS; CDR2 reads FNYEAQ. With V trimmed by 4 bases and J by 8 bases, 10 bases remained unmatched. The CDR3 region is CASSSPGGAPDEQFF. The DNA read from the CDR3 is TGTGCCAGCAGCTCCCCGGGAGGGGCTCCGGATGAG.

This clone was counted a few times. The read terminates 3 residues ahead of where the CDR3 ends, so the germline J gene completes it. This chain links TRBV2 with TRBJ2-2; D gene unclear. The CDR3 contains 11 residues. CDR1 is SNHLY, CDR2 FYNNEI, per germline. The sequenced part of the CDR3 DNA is TGTGCCAGCAGTGTCACGGTTAAG. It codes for CASSVTVK. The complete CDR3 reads CASSVTVKLFF.

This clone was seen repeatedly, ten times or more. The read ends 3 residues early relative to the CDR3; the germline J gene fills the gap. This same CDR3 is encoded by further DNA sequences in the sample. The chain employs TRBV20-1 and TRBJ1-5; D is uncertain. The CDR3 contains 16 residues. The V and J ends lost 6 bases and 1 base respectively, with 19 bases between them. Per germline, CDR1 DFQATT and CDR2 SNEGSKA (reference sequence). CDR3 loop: CSALADTFGSNQPQHF. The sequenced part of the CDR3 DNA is TGCAGTGCCCTAGCTGATACTTTTGGGAGCAATCAGCCC.

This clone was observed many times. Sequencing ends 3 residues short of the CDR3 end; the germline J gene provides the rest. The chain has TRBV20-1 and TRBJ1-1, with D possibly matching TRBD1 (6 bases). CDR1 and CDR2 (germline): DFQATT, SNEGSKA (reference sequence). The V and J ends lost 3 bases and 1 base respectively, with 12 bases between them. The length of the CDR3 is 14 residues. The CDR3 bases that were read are TGCAGTGCTAGCCCGTTCAGGGGGAACACTGAA. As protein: CSASPFRGNTE. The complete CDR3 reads CSASPFRGNTEAFF.